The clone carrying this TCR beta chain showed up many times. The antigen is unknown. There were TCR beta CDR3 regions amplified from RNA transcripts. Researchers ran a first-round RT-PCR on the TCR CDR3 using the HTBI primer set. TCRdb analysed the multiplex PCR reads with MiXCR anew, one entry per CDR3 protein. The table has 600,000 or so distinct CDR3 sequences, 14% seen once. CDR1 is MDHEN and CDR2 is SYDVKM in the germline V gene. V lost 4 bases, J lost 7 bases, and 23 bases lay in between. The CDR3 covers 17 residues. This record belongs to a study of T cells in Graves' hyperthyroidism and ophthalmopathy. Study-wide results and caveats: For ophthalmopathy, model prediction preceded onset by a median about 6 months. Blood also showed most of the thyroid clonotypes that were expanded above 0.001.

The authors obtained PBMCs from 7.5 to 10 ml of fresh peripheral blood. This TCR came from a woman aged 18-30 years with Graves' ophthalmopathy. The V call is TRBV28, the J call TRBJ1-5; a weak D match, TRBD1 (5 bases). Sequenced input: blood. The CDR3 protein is CASSSPKGRDRDQPQHF. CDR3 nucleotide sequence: TGTGCCAGCAGTTCGCCTAAAGGAAGGGATAGGGACCAGCCCCAGCATTTT.